This T cell receptor (beta chain) is drawn from a study of T cells and copy number aberrations in small-cell lung cancer (dated by TCRdb to the early 2020s). About the study as a whole: Whole-exome sequencing of the same tumor regions was paired with TCR repertoire sequencing so that T cell metrics could be related to mutations and copy number aberrations. Tumor TCR data were available for 16 to 20 patients, and 12 to 15 patients had TCR data from both tumor and normal tissue.

The donors were limited-stage small-cell lung cancer patients who had surgical resection in Hangzhou, China, between the late 2000s and the early 2020s. All donors had upfront surgery without preoperative chemotherapy or radiotherapy, and none received immunotherapy before or after surgery. All 20 or so patients in the sequenced cohort were smokers or heavy second-hand smokers. Adjacent normal lung was taken at least 2 cm away from the tumor margin, and two pathologists confirmed by morphology that the adjacent normal lung was free of malignant cells. To characterize heterogeneity of the T cell repertoire, the study applied multi-region TCR-beta sequencing to resected limited-stage small-cell lung cancers and to tumor-adjacent lung tissue. The AllPrep DNA/RNA FFPE Kit (Qiagen) was used to extract genomic DNA from the FFPE tissue. Broader findings and caveats from the paper: Lower T-cell density, richness and clonality were observed in tumors than in adjacent lung tissue, although the difference in density was not significant. The study was limited by a small sample size because surgical resection is uncommon in small-cell lung cancer, and validation of the findings is required. All specimens were formalin-fixed paraffin-embedded tissue, which is known to introduce sequencing artifacts.

TCR-beta CDR3 regions were amplified from genomic DNA with the immunoSEQ hsTCRB Kit using multiplexed V- and J-gene primers. Unique DNA barcodes were added in a second PCR, and samples were pooled together with a negative and a positive control. The pooled TCR-beta libraries were sequenced using a 150-cycle paired-end protocol on an Illumina MiSeq. In the original analysis: Adaptive Biotechnologies processed the raw sequencing data and produced a report containing normalized, annotated TCR-beta repertoires. T-cell density was calculated by normalizing TCR-beta templates to usable DNA, with usable DNA estimated through amplification of housekeeping genes. Clonality was defined as 1 minus Pielou's evenness, while richness was a count of unique rearrangements. The table was pulled from immuneACCESS by TCRdb, which kept in-frame rearrangements only. Such tables lose some clones; where checked, under half of the loss comes from unresolved V genes, and the rest has no known cause. That table gives V, J and clone size, and the DNA gave D and trimming. Here the sample has about 7,500 clones; approximately 85% occur a single time. Around 4.5% of the sample rests with the top ten.

Based on the germline V gene, the CDR1 and CDR2 sequences are SGHTA and FQGNSA. V sheds 1 base and J sheds 1 base, leaving 16 bases between their ends. The CDR3 has 17 amino acids, counting the end cysteine and phenylalanine. Here the CDR3 DNA is all that survives: 51 bases in frame from base 1. Of note for this clone: The antigen it recognizes is unknown. Per-base qualities were not stored, and no clone one base away is much larger.

Sequencing input: normal tissue next to the tumor. Recombination joined TRBV7-2 with TRBJ1-1, with the D gene uncertain. This TCR derives from a woman aged 45-65 years with small cell lung cancer. The nucleotide sequence is TGTGCCAGCAGCTTAGTACCAGGAATAATGGGGAACACTGAAGCTTTCTTT. Translated, this gives CASSLVPGIMGNTEAFF.